One and the same sample provided the 8 T cell receptor beta chains below, sequenced in a study of cytomegalovirus exposure and HLA in healthy donors (dated by TCRdb to about 2017). The library was obtained by the immunoSEQ multiplex PCR assay. For the multiplex PCR, a mixture combining 60 forward primers for TCR Vbeta segments and 13 reverse primers for TCR Jbeta segments was used. Held by TCRdb, this immuneACCESS table contains in-frame sequences only and omits some clones. Under half of the omission traces to an unresolved V gene where checked; the cause of the rest is unknown. The sample yields roughly 160,000 clones; 80% were counted once. The biggest ten clones account for 4% to 5.5% of the sample. What was sequenced was PBMCs. These receptors all come from a man younger than 45 in good health and CMV-seronegative.

The J gene is TRBJ2-7, the V gene TRBV2; possible D gene TRBD1, 5 bases. The CDR3 has 13 amino acids. The V gene's germline CDR1 is SNHLY and CDR2 FYNNEI. Trimming removed 6 bases at V and 0 bases at J, with 9 bases between. The CDR3 loop is CASRKGPSYEQYF. The CDR3 region has the DNA TGTGCCAGCAGGAAGGGGCCCTCCTACGAGCAGTACTTC. Full variable domain (rest looked up from reference TRBV2 and TRBJ2-7): EPEVTQTPSHQVTQMGQEVILRCVPISNHLYFYWYRQILGQKVEFLVSFYNNEISEKSEIFDDQFSVERPDGSNFTLKIRSTKLEDSAMYFCASRKGPSYEQYFGPGTRLTVT.

The genes are TRBV28 and TRBJ1-1; 8 nucleotides match TRBD1. Germline CDR1 and CDR2: MDHEN and SYDVKM. With V trimmed by 9 bases and J by 4 bases, 22 bases remained unmatched. The CDR3 sequence is 18 residues long. The CDR3, as DNA: TGTGCCAGTCTATCCACCAGGGGGCGCGATGGGCTGGGCACTGAAGCTTTCTTT. The encoded protein is CASLSTRGRDGLGTEAFF.

V is TRBV11-3 and J is TRBJ2-7; possible D gene TRBD2, 6 bases. Deletions cut 1 base from V and 2 bases from J, with 12 bases between. Per the germline V gene, CDR1 is SGHNT and CDR2 is YENEEA. CDR3 size: 15 residues. The CDR3 loop is CASSLGAEGPYEQYF. DNA of the CDR3: TGTGCCAGCAGCTTAGGAGCGGAGGGCCCCTACGAGCAGTACTTC.

V gene TRBV28 combines with J gene TRBJ2-1; 11 bases match TRBD2. Germline loops: CDR1 MDHEN, CDR2 SYDVKM. V was clipped by 5 bases and J by 3 bases; unmatched bases: 6. This CDR3 region has 16 residues. The CDR3: CASSLLLAGVYNEQFF. As DNA, the CDR3 is TGTGCCAGCAGTCTTTTACTAGCGGGAGTCTACAATGAGCAGTTCTTC.

This clone was observed a single time. The genes are TRBV27 and TRBJ1-1, with 8 bases matching TRBD1. From germline, CDR1 is MNHEY and CDR2 SMNVEV (reference sequence). This CDR3 region has 14 residues. The V segment lost 2 bases and the J segment 3 bases; nucleotides outside the gene matches: 2. DNA for the CDR3: TGTGCCAGCAGTTTAACAGGGGGACACACTGAAGCTTTCTTT. This translates into CASSLTGGHTEAFF.

The genes are TRBV7-9 and TRBJ2-5, with a possible D match to TRBD2 (6 bases). The CDR3 runs 16 residues. Trimming removed 5 bases from V and 7 bases from J, with 23 bases in between. Germline loops: CDR1 SEHNR, CDR2 FQNEAQ (reference sequence). CDR3 sequence reads: CASSQTGLRGLGTQYF. For the CDR3, the DNA is TGTGCCAGCAGCCAAACCGGACTGCGGGGCCTAGGGACCCAGTACTTC.

The rearrangement links TRBV6-1 to TRBJ2-5, with 7 bases identical to TRBD1. V lost 6 bases and J lost 1; bases outside the gene matches: 8. There are 15 residues in the CDR3. Germline V gene data show CDR1 as MNHNS and CDR2 as SASEGT. The CDR3 region has the DNA TGTGCCAGCAGACGGCGTGGGACAGTCCAAGAGACCCAGTACTTC. It is translated as CASRRRGTVQETQYF.

The V gene is TRBV7-9, the J gene TRBJ2-1; D perhaps matches TRBD2 (5 bases). V lost 6 bases to trimming and J lost 9 bases, with 21 bases between them. Looked up from germline, CDR1 is SEHNR and CDR2 is FQNEAQ (reference sequence). CDR3 length: 15 amino acids. The CDR3 nucleotides are TGTGCCAGCAGGAATGGGTCGAGCCCTAGCCGTGAGCAGTTCTTC. Translated, it gives CASRNGSSPSREQFF.